This TCR beta chain derives from a study of human T cells and chemical hapten exposure. Study findings and constraints: Clustering by CDR3 similarity yielded significantly more large clusters from expanded TCRs than controls. TCRs at a frequency above 1 in 1000 stayed unchanged with DPC sensitization.

Described time point: patch test 3, about 24 weeks after DPC sensitization. Treatment described: therapeutic diphenylcyclopropenone sensitization with weekly scalp DPC. Donors, patients with alopecia ranging from 18 to 70 years old and judged suitable for DPC, provided samples. Between the trimmed V and J ends, which lost 7 bases and 1 base, there was a span of 13 bases. Germline CDR1 and CDR2: SNHLY and FYNNEI. CDR3 length: 14 residues. For this clonotype: Its matching antigen is unknown.

Under the authors' procedure: Individual samples carried between 23,224 and 690,600 TCRs, with some 100,000 as the median. One entry per CDR3 protein results from TCRdb running MiXCR on the RACE reads. TCRdb, not the authors, supplied the V and J calls. The data show fewer than 100,000 distinct CDR3 sequences, roughly a tenth seen once. The sample in question was whole blood, obtained in connection with sensitization to the hapten diphenylcyclopropenone (DPC). V usage is TRBV2 and J usage is TRBJ1-1, with D maybe TRBD1 (5 bases). This sequence was found in a woman younger than 45 with alopecia areata. Some clones in this sample may be carry-over from other donors' samples. CDR3 residues: CASIERGANTEAFF. CDR3 coding DNA: TGTGCCAGCATCGAAAGGGGTGCGAACACTGAAGCTTTCTTT.